A single sample is the source of the 3 T cell receptor beta chains below, sequenced in a study of radiation and T cells in renal cell carcinoma. Clones were read by immunoSEQ multiplex PCR, and TCRdb kept only the in-frame ones, dropping some. The sample contains roughly 45,000 clones, roughly 80% of which appear only once. As to time point: blood 4 weeks post-SBRT, at nephrectomy. Indicated treatment: 15 Gy SBRT to primary tumor, nephrectomy 4 weeks later. The sequenced sample was blood, obtained from a patient whose treatment included radiotherapy and nephrectomy. All receptors derive from a woman in her sixties or seventies with renal cell carcinoma.

V is TRBV19 and J is TRBJ2-3; TRBD1 matches at 11 bases. The CDR3 runs 16 residues. Germline trimming cut 7 bases from V and 5 bases from J; bases unmatched to any gene: 11. The germline gives CDR1 LNHDA, CDR2 SQIVND (reference sequence). CDR3 in amino acids: CASKKVDRGRGDTQYF. Here the CDR3 DNA reads TGTGCCAGTAAAAAGGTGGACAGGGGGCGCGGAGATACGCAGTATTTT. The full variable domain, rest sourced from reference TRBV19 and TRBJ2-3, is DGGITQSPKYLFRKEGQNVTLSCEQNLNHDAMYWYRQDPGQGLRLIYYSQIVNDFQKGDIAEGYSVSREKKESFPLTVTSAQKNPTAFYLCASKKVDRGRGDTQYFGPGTRLTVL.

The rearrangement joins TRBV4-3 to TRBJ2-2; 9 bases are shared with TRBD2. V gave up 5 bases and J gave up 7 bases; unmatched junction bases: 5. Germline CDR1 and CDR2: LGHNA and YSLEER. CDR3 length: 14 amino acids. The CDR3 here is CASSYSGRSGELFF. CDR3 DNA: TGCGCCAGCAGCTATAGCGGGAGAAGCGGGGAGCTGTTTTTT.

V is TRBV7-9 and J is TRBJ1-2; 7 positions agree with TRBD1. With V trimmed by 5 bases and J by 5 bases, 14 bases remained unmatched. Germline lookup yields CDR1 SEHNR and CDR2 FQNEAQ (reference sequence). This CDR3 contains 16 residues. The DNA for the CDR3 is TGTGCCAGCAGCCCAAGGGGGCAGAGAACCATTTATGGCTACACCTTC. Translated, it gives CASSPRGQRTIYGYTF.